The clone carrying this T cell receptor (beta chain) was seen a few times. The antigen is not known. Amplification of TCR beta CDR3 regions used RNA as the template. A set of HTBI primers served as the primers for a first-round RT-PCR of the TCR CDR3. Each CDR3 protein is one row after TCRdb ran MiXCR on the multiplex PCR reads. The table includes 250,000 to 350,000 distinct CDR3 sequences, roughly 17% detected once. CDR3 length: 14 residues. V dropped 1 base and J dropped 7 bases, with 8 bases sitting between them. This entry comes from a study of T cells in Graves' hyperthyroidism and ophthalmopathy. Patients counted as stable if ophthalmopathy did not develop within 18 months. With a duration under 2 months, the hyperthyroidism was newly diagnosed in patients aged 18 to 65. Fresh peripheral blood, about 9.6 ml, yielded the PBMCs. General study points: Ophthalmopathy was told apart from stable hyperthyroidism by a 13 V-J model.

The chain uses TRBV12-3 or TRBV12-4 and TRBJ1-6; TRBD1 might be the D (5 bases). Material for sequencing was blood. The sequence was collected from a man aged 25-45 years with Graves' hyperthyroidism. The CDR3 loop reads CASSLDRKNSPLHF. The CDR3 nucleotides read TGTGCCAGCAGTTTAGACAGGAAGAATTCACCCCTCCACTTT.